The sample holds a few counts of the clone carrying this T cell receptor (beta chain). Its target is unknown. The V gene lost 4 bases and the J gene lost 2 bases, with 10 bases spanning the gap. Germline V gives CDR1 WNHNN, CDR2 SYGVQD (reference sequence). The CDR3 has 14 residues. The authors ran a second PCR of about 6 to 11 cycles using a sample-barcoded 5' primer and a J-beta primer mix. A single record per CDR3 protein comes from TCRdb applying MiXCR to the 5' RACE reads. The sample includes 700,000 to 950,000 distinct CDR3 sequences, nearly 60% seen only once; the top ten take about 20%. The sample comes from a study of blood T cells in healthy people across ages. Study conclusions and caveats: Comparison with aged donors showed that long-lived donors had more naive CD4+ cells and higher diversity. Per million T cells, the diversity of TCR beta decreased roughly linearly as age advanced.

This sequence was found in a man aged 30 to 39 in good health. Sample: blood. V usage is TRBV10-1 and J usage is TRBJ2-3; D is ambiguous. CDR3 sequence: CASSAGLTTDTQYF. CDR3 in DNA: TGCGCCAGCAGTGCCGGCCTAACCACAGATACGCAGTATTTT.